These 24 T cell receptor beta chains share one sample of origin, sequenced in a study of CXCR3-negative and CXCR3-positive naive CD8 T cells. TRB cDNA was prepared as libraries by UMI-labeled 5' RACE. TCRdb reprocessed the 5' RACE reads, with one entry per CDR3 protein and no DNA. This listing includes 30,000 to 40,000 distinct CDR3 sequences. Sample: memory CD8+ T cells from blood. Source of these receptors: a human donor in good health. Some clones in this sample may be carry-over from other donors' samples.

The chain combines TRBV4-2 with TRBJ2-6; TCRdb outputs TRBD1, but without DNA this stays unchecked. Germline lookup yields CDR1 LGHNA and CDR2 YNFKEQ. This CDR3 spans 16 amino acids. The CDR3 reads CASSQDGNHGANVLTF.

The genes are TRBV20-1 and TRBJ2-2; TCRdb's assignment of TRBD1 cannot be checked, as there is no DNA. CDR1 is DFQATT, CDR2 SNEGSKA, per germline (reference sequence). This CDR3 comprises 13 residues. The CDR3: CSASTRDTGELFF.

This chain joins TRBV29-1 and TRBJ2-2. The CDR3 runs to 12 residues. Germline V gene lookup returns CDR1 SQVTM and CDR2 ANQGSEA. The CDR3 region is CSVAENTGELFF.

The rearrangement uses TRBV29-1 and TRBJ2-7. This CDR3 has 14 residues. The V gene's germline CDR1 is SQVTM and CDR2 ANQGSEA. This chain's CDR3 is CSVESGAHIYEQYF.

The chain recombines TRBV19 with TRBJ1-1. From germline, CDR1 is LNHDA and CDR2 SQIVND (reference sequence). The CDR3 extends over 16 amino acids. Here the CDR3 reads CASSDDSGGWGTEALF.

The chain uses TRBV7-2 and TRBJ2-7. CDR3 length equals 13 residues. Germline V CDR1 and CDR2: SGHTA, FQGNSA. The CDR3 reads CASSLASNYEQYF.

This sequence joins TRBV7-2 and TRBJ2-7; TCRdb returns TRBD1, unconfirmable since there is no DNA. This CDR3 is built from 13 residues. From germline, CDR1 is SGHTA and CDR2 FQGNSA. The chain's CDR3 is CASSLRDDYEQYF.

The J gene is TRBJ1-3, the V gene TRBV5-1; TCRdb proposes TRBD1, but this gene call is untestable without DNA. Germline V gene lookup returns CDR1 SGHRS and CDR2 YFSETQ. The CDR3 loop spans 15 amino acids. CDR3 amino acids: CASNPGTGSGNTIYF.

This chain's CDR3 is CANSELGPGEQFF. The V gene is TRBV28, the J gene TRBJ2-1; TCRdb gives TRBD1 as the D gene, but with no DNA this cannot be confirmed. Germline CDR1 reads MDHEN; CDR2 reads SYDVKM. The CDR3 has 13 amino acids. Supplemented by reference TRBV28 and TRBJ2-1, the full variable domain reads DVKVTQSSRYLVKRTGEKVFLECVQDMDHENMFWYRQDPGLGLRLIYFSYDVKMKEKGDIPEGYSVSREKKERFSLILESASTNQTSMYLCANSELGPGEQFFGPGTRLTVL.

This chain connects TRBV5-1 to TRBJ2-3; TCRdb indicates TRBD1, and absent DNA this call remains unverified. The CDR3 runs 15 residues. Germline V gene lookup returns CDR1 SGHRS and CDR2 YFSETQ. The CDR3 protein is CASSHWDRSTDTQYF.

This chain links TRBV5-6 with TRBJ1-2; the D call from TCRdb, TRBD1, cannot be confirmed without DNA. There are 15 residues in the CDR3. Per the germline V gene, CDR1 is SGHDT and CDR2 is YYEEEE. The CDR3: CASSFGTGGGIGYTF.

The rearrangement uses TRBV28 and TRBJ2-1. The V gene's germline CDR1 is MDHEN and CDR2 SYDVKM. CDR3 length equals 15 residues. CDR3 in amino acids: CASSFIRLSYNEQFF.

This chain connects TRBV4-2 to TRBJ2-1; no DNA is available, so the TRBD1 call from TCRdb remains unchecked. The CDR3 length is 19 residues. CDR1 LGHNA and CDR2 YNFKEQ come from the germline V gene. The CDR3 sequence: CASSQVIWGQGRVRNEQFF.

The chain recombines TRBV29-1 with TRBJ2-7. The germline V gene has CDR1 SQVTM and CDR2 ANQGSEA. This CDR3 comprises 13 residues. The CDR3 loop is CSVSSSQSYEQYF.

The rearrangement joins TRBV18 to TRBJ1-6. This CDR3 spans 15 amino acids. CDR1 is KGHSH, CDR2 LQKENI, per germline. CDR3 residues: CASSPHSYYNSPLHF.

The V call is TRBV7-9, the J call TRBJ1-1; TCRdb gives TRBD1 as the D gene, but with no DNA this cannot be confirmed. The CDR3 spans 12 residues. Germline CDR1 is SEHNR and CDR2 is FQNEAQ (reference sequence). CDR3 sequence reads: CASSLPGTEAFF. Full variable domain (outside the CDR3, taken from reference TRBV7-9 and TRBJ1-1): DTGVSQNPRHKITKRGQNVTFRCDPISEHNRLYWYRQTLGQGPEFLTYFQNEAQLEKSRLLSDRFSAERPKGSFSTLEIQRTEQGDSAMYLCASSLPGTEAFFGQGTRLTVV.

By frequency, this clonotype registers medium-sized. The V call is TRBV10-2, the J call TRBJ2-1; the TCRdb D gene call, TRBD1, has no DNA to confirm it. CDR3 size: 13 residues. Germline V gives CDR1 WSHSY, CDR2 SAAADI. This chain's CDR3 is CASRGGDYNEQFF.

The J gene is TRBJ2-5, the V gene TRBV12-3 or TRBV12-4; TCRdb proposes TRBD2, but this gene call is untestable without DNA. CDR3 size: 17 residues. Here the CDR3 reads CASSLQLAGMYQETQYF.

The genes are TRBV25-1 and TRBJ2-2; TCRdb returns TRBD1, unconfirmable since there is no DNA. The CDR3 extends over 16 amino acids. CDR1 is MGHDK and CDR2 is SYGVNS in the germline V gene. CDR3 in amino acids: CASSEGQGWLTGELFF.

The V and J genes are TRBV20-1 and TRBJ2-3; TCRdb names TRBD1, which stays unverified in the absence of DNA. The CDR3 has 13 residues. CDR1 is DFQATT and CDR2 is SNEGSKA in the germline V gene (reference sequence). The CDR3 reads CSAHGTIPDTQYF.

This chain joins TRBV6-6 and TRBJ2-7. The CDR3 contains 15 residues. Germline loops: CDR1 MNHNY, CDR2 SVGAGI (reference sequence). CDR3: CASSYSTAASYEQYF.

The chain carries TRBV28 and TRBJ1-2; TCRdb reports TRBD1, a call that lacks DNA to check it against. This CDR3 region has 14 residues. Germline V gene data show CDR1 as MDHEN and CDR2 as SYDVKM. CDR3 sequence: CASSMGTYLYGYTF.

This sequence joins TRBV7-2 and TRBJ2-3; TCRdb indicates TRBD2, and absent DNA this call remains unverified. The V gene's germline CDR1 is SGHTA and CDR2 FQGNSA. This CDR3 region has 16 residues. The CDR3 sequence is CASALGLAGKIDTQYF.

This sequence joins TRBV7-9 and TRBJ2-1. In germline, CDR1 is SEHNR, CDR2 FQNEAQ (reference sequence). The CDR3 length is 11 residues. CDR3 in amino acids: CASSSIHEQFF.